These T cell receptor beta chains were read from a single sample in a study of shared clonotypes between healthy human individuals. Using immunoSEQ multiplex PCR, the repertoire was profiled, and TCRdb retains in-frame clones only, with some absent. The repertoire holds about 2.5 million clones, 85% to 95% seen once, with 0.37% in the top ten. The sample was naive CD4+ T cells from PBMCs. The receptors derive from a man younger than 35 in good health. Some clones in this sample may be carry-over from other donors' samples. The CDR3 runs from the conserved cysteine through the conserved F or W. The order of the fields is V gene, J gene, D gene, clone size, CDR3 protein, CDR3 DNA. D genes are given only for firm matches. Only part of the rows carry a size: once, few, many, or a class if the clone is expanded.

>TRBV28|TRBJ1-2|TRBD1|once
CASSPGTGFYYGYTF
TGTGCCAGCAGCCCCGGGACAGGGTTCTACTATGGCTACACCTTC
>TRBV20-1|TRBJ2-7|TRBD2|-
CSARGAGREYF
TGCAGTGCTAGAGGAGCCGGGAGGGAGTACTTC
>TRBV5-5|TRBJ1-5|-|-
CASSPRGDANHAQHF
TGTGCCAGCAGCCCCCGCGGAGACGCGAATCATGCCCAGCATTTT
>TRBV11-2|TRBJ2-7|TRBD2|-
CASSFGREPSYEQYF
TGTGCCAGCAGCTTTGGGCGGGAGCCTTCCTACGAGCAGTACTTC
>TRBV4-1|TRBJ1-5|-|few
CASSPGNWDQPQHF
TGCGCCAGCAGCCCAGGGAACTGGGACCAGCCCCAGCATTTT
>TRBV5-1|TRBJ2-3|-|-
CASSLGWSQGDTQYF
TGCGCCAGCAGCTTGGGATGGAGCCAGGGAGATACGCAGTATTTT
>TRBV9|TRBJ2-7|-|-
CASSVDPGTWPNEQYF
TGTGCCAGCAGCGTAGACCCCGGGACTTGGCCCAACGAGCAGTACTTC
>TRBV7-9|TRBJ2-2|-|-
CASSLALWEAASNTGELFF
TGTGCCAGCAGCTTAGCCCTGTGGGAGGCAGCATCGAACACCGGGGAGCTGTTTTTT
>TRBV7-8|TRBJ2-5|TRBD1|-
CASTYGTGEQETQYF
TGTGCCAGCACGTACGGGACAGGGGAACAAGAGACCCAGTACTTC
>TRBV18|TRBJ2-7|-|-
CASSPSQGRIYEQYF
TGTGCCAGCTCACCAAGTCAGGGGAGAATCTACGAGCAGTACTTC
>TRBV9|TRBJ1-2|-|once
CASSDGVESGPGGYTF
TGTGCCAGCAGCGATGGGGTTGAGTCAGGGCCTGGGGGCTACACCTTC
>TRBV15|TRBJ2-7|TRBD2|-
CATSRDSGLAGEEQYF
TGTGCCACCAGCAGAGATTCGGGACTAGCGGGGGAGGAGCAGTACTTC
>TRBV15|TRBJ1-4|-|-
CATSRDRREGGKLFF
TGTGCCACCAGCAGAGATCGAAGGGAAGGTGGAAAACTGTTTTTT
>TRBV5-1|TRBJ2-7|TRBD1|-
CASSSRTGGTYEQYF
TGCGCCAGCAGCTCCCGGACAGGGGGAACCTACGAGCAGTACTTC
>TRBV28|TRBJ1-5|-|-
CASSSQGQPQHF
TGTGCCAGCAGTTCACAAGGTCAGCCCCAGCATTTT
>TRBV7-9|TRBJ1-1|TRBD1|-
CASSLQGRTEAFF
TGTGCCAGCAGCCTACAGGGGAGAACTGAAGCTTTCTTT
>TRBV7-2|TRBJ2-7|-|-
CASSLDIWQKIYEQYF
TGTGCCAGCAGCTTAGATATTTGGCAAAAAATCTACGAGCAGTACTTC
>TRBV30|TRBJ1-1|-|-
CAWSDGTEAFF
TGTGCCTGGAGTGACGGCACTGAAGCTTTCTTT
>TRBV2|TRBJ2-5|TRBD1|-
CASRTGGSGETQYF
TGTGCCAGCCGGACAGGGGGCTCGGGGGAGACCCAGTACTTC
>TRBV25-1|TRBJ2-2|-|once
CASSDMGTYTGELFF
TGTGCCAGCAGTGATATGGGGACCTACACCGGGGAGCTGTTTTTT
>TRBV6-5|TRBJ1-5|-|-
CASSYSKGQPQHF
TGTGCCAGCAGTTACTCGAAAGGGCAGCCCCAGCATTTT
>TRBV10-1|TRBJ2-2|TRBD1|-
CASAGQGNTGELFF
TGCGCCAGCGCAGGACAGGGGAACACCGGGGAGCTGTTTTTT
>TRBV4-1|TRBJ1-5|-|-
CASSQEGQPQHF
TGCGCCAGCAGCCAAGAGGGACAGCCCCAGCATTTT
>TRBV4-3|TRBJ1-1|TRBD1|-
CASRSQGAIPNTEAFF
TGCGCCAGCAGGTCACAGGGGGCGATCCCTAACACTGAAGCTTTCTTT
>TRBV5-4|TRBJ1-1|-|-
CASSALGTEAFF
TGTGCCAGCAGCGCCCTGGGCACTGAAGCTTTCTTT
>TRBV28|TRBJ2-2|-|once
CASSYSNTGELFF
TGTGCCAGCAGTTACAGCAACACCGGGGAGCTGTTTTTT
>TRBV7-3|TRBJ2-7|-|-
CASSPSGGRGYEQYF
TGTGCCAGCAGCCCAAGTGGGGGGCGCGGTTACGAGCAGTACTTC
>TRBV28|TRBJ2-4|TRBD1|once
CASSQIVTGGIQYF
TGTGCCAGCAGCCAAATCGTTACAGGGGGCATTCAGTACTTC
>TRBV18|TRBJ2-7|TRBD2|-
CASSPGLASVYEQYF
TGTGCCAGCTCACCCGGACTAGCGAGCGTCTACGAGCAGTACTTC
>TRBV6-1|TRBJ1-2|-|-
CASSEMEYNYGYTF
TGTGCCAGCAGTGAAATGGAGTACAACTATGGCTACACCTTC
>TRBV28|TRBJ1-3|TRBD1|-
CASSYQGGSGNTIYF
TGTGCCAGCAGTTATCAGGGGGGATCTGGAAACACCATATATTTT
>TRBV18|TRBJ1-5|-|-
CASSPLMTQPQHF
TGTGCCAGCTCACCACTCATGACTCAGCCCCAGCATTTT
>TRBV5-1|TRBJ2-7|TRBD1|-
CASSPDRGYEQYF
TGCGCCAGCAGCCCGGACAGGGGATACGAGCAGTACTTC
>TRBV18|TRBJ1-5|-|-
CASSPDPNQPQHF
TGTGCCAGCTCACCGGACCCGAATCAGCCCCAGCATTTT
>TRBV27|TRBJ1-1|TRBD1|-
CASSSSGQIMNTEAFF
TGTGCCAGCAGTTCATCGGGACAGATCATGAACACTGAAGCTTTCTTT
>TRBV29-1|TRBJ1-1|-|-
CSVCGEMNTEAFF
TGCAGCGTTTGCGGGGAAATGAACACTGAAGCTTTCTTT
>TRBV7-2|TRBJ1-1|-|-
CASDPIQGYTEAFF
TGTGCCAGCGACCCAATTCAGGGATACACTGAAGCTTTCTTT
>TRBV29-1|TRBJ2-2|-|-
CSVFAGTENTGELFF
TGCAGCGTCTTTGCCGGGACGGAGAACACCGGGGAGCTGTTTTTT
>TRBV19|TRBJ1-3|TRBD1|once
CASRGTGTGNTIYF
TGTGCCAGTAGGGGGACAGGGACTGGAAACACCATATATTTT
>TRBV5-1|TRBJ1-5|-|-
CASSLAGGSQPQHF
TGCGCCAGCAGCTTGGCCGGGGGCTCTCAGCCCCAGCATTTT
>TRBV5-4|TRBJ2-5|-|-
CASSLFRSAETQYF
TGTGCCAGCAGCTTGTTTCGGAGTGCAGAGACCCAGTACTTC
>TRBV18|TRBJ2-4|-|-
CASSPLQGPGNIQYF
TGTGCCAGCTCACCACTGCAGGGGCCGGGGAACATTCAGTACTTC
>TRBV18|TRBJ1-1|-|-
CASSLRGGTEAFF
TGTGCCAGCTCCCTGCGGGGCGGCACTGAAGCTTTCTTT
>TRBV27|TRBJ2-7|-|-
CASTPGADFYEQYF
TGTGCCAGCACCCCTGGGGCAGATTTCTACGAGCAGTACTTC
>TRBV7-2|TRBJ2-2|-|once
CASSFLNGELFF
TGTGCCAGCAGCTTCCTGAACGGGGAGCTGTTTTTT
>TRBV7-2|TRBJ1-5|-|-
CASSLAYEGQPQHF
TGTGCCAGCAGCTTAGCCTACGAAGGACAGCCCCAGCATTTT
>TRBV28|TRBJ2-1|-|-
CASSLVQSRQFF
TGTGCCAGCAGTTTAGTACAATCACGGCAGTTCTTC
>TRBV5-4|TRBJ1-1|-|-
CASSLGGNLPTEAFF
TGTGCCAGCAGCTTGGGAGGGAATCTGCCCACTGAAGCTTTCTTT
>TRBV5-8|TRBJ1-1|-|-
CASSLSLNTEAFF
TGTGCCAGCAGCTTGTCGTTGAACACTGAAGCTTTCTTT
>TRBV5-1|TRBJ1-5|-|-
CASSLDGVGPQHF
TGCGCCAGCAGCTTGGACGGAGTCGGGCCCCAGCATTTT
>TRBV4-2|TRBJ2-1|TRBD2|-
CASSLPQGLAGTNEQFF
TGTGCCAGCAGCCTCCCCCAGGGACTAGCGGGAACCAATGAGCAGTTCTTC
>TRBV5-1|TRBJ2-3|TRBD2|-
CASRWGGADTQYF
TGCGCCAGCAGGTGGGGGGGAGCGGATACGCAGTATTTT
>TRBV4-3|TRBJ2-6|-|-
CASSQEGPSWPSGANVLTF
TGCGCCAGCAGCCAAGAGGGCCCTAGCTGGCCCTCTGGGGCCAACGTCCTGACTTTC